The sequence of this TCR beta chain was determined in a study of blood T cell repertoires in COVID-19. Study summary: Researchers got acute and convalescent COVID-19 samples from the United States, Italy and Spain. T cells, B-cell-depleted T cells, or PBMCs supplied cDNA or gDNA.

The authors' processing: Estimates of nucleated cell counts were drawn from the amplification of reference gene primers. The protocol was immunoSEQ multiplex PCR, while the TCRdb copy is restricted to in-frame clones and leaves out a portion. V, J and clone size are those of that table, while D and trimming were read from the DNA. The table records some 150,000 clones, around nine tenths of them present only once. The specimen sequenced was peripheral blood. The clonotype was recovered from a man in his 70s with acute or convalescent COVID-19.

As DNA, the CDR3 is TGCGCCAGCAGCTTGACCGACAAGGACTGGAGATATGGCTACACCTTC. This translates into CASSLTDKDWRYGYTF. This sequence joins TRBV5-1 and TRBJ1-2, with unresolved D. This CDR3 spans 16 amino acids. Trimming removed 1 base at V and 5 bases at J, with 18 bases between. Per germline, CDR1 SGHRS and CDR2 YFSETQ.